This T cell receptor (beta chain) stems from a study of blood T cells in healthy people across ages. Per sample, no less than 5 micrograms of total RNA were extracted. CDR3 size: 12 residues. V lost 0 bases to trimming and J lost 6 bases, with 8 bases between them. Germline-derived CDR1 and CDR2 are DFQATT and SNEGSKA (reference sequence). With a J-beta primer mix and a sample-barcoded 5' primer, a second PCR ran roughly 7 to 11 cycles. TCRdb independently ran MiXCR on the 5' RACE reads; one entry per CDR3 protein. The sample has about 1.5 million distinct CDR3 sequences, 40% to 50% seen once. Findings and caveats of the study: Observed TCR beta diversity showed a strong correlation with the percentage of naive T cells as measured by flow cytometry. Diversity estimated from one million T cells was considered an underestimate.

This clonotype was detected once. Its antigen is currently unknown. The genes are TRBV20-1 and TRBJ1-1, with D unclear. The source material was blood. This clonotype was obtained from a woman between 18 and 29 years old in good health. The CDR3 DNA follows: TGCAGTGCTAGAGACCCCAGCGCTGAAGCTTTCTTT. It translates to CSARDPSAEAFF.